The clone carrying this TCR beta chain was seen more than once but under ten times. What it binds is not known. The data are from a study of T cells after yellow fever vaccination. Study findings and constraints: Secondary responses were weaker yet peaked faster, day 5 versus 15.

TCR cDNA, made by 5'RACE template switching, carried an added universal primer site and UMIs. One entry per CDR3 protein results from TCRdb running MiXCR on the 5' RACE reads. The sample includes about 580,000 distinct CDR3 sequences, about 15% seen only once; the top ten take 17%. The source was PBMCs, collected about 5 days after the first yellow fever vaccination. The sequence derives from a man between 18 and 29 years old who received the YFV17D yellow fever vaccine.

CDR3 DNA: TGTGCCAGCGTCAACCCAGGGGCTGAGCAGTTCTTC. Protein: CASVNPGAEQFF. The V and J genes are TRBV2 and TRBJ2-1; D is possibly TRBD1 (6 bases). This CDR3 spans 12 amino acids. The germline gives CDR1 SNHLY, CDR2 FYNNEI. The germline V and J ends were trimmed by 8 bases and 9 bases, with 14 bases remaining between them.